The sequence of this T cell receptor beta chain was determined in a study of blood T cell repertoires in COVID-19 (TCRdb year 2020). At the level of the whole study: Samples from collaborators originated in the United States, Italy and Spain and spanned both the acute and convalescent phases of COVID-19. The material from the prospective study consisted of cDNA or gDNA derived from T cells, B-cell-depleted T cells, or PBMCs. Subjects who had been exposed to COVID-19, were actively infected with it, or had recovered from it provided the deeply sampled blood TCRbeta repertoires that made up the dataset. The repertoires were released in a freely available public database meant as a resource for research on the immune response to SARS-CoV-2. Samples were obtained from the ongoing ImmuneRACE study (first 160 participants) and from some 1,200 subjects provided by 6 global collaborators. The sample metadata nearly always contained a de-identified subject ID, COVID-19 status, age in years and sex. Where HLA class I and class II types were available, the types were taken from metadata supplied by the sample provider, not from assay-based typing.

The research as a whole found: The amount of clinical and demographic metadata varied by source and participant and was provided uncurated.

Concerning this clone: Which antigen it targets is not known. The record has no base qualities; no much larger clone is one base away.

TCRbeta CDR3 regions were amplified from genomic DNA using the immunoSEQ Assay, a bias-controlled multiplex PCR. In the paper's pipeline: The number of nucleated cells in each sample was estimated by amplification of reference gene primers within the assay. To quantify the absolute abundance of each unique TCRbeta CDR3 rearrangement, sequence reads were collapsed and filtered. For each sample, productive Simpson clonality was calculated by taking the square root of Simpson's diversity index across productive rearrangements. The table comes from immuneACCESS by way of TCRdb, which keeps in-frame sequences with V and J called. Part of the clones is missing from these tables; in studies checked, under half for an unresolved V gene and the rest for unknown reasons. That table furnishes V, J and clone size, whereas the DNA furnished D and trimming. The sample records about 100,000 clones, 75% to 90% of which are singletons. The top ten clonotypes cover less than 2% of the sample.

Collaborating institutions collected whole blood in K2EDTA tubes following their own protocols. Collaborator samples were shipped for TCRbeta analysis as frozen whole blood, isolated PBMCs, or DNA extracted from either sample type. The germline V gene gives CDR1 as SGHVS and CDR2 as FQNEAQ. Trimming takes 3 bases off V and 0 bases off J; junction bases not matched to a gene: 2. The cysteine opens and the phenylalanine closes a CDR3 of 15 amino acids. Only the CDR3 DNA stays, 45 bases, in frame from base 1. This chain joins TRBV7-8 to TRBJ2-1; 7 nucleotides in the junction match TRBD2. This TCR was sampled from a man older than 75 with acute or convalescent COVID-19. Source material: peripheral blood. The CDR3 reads CASSFGGSSYNEQFF. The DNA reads TGTGCCAGCAGCTTCGGGGGGAGCTCCTACAATGAGCAGTTCTTC. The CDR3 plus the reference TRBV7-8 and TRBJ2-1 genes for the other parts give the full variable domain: GAGVSQSPRYKVAKRGQDVALRCDPISGHVSLFWYQQALGQGPEFLTYFQNEAQLDKSGLPSDRFFAERPEGSVSTLKIQRTQQEDSAVYLCASSFGGSSYNEQFFGPGTRLTVL.